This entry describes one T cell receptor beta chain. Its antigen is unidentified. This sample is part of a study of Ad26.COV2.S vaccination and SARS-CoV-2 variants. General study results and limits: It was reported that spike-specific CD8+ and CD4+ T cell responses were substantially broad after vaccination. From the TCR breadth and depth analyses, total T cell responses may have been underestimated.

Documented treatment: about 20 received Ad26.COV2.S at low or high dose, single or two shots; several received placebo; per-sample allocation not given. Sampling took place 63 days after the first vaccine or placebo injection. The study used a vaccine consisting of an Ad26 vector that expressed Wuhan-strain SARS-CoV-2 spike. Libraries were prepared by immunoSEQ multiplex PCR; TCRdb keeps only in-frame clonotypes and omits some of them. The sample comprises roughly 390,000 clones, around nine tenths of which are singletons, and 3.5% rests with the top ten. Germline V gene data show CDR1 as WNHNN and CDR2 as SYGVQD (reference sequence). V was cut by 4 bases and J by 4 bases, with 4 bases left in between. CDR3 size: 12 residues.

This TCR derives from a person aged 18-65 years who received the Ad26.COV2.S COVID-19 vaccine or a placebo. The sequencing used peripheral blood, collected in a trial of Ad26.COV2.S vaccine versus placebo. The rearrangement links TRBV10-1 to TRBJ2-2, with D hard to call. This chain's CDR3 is CASSVGTGELFF. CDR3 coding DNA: TGCGCCAGCAGTGTCGGCACCGGGGAGCTGTTTTTT.